The sequence of this T cell receptor (beta chain) was determined in a study of blood T cell repertoires in COVID-19. Clones were read by immunoSEQ multiplex PCR, and TCRdb kept only the in-frame ones, dropping some. Of roughly 280,000 clones in the sample, 85% to 90% were seen once. The sequence derives from a woman aged 55-75 years who had recovered from COVID-19. The sample comprised PBMCs or T cells enriched from blood (not recorded which).

CDR3 protein: CASSLSGVDNNEQFF. CDR3 in DNA: TGTGCCAGCAGCCTTAGCGGGGTTGACAACAATGAGCAGTTCTTC. The chain joins TRBV7-9 to TRBJ2-1, with TRBD2 matching over 8 bases. The germline V gene encodes CDR1 SEHNR and CDR2 FQNEAQ (reference sequence). V lost 5 bases and J lost 5; bases outside the gene matches: 8. The CDR3 runs to 15 residues.